This T cell receptor beta chain was captured by sequencing in a study of T cell repertoires in cytomegalovirus infection. About the research overall: CMV epitopes, recently identified HLA-C-restricted and well-studied HLA-B-restricted, were used. The study, taken as a whole, reports: Pooled public TCR beta family frequency picked out CMV carriers with the relevant HLA.

Each CDR3 protein gets one entry after TCRdb re-called the reads with MiXCR. Here the sample spans about 890,000 distinct CDR3 sequences, around 32% being singletons. In the case of this clonotype: What it binds is not known. A much larger clonotype is one base distant, so this may be a read error.

Per germline, CDR1 MNHEY and CDR2 SMNVEV (reference sequence). This CDR3 comprises 11 residues. V gave up 7 bases and J gave up 3 bases, with 4 bases separating them. This material consisted of cultured CD8+ T cells from PBMCs, taken from culture after CMV antigen stimulation. The origin of this receptor is a human donor in good health (CMV status not recorded). Some clones in this sample may be carry-over from other donors' samples. V and J are TRBV27 and TRBJ2-1, with D unresolved. The CDR3 sequence: CASIYYNEQFF. CDR3 bases: TGTGCCAGCATTTACTACAATGAGCAGTTCTTC.